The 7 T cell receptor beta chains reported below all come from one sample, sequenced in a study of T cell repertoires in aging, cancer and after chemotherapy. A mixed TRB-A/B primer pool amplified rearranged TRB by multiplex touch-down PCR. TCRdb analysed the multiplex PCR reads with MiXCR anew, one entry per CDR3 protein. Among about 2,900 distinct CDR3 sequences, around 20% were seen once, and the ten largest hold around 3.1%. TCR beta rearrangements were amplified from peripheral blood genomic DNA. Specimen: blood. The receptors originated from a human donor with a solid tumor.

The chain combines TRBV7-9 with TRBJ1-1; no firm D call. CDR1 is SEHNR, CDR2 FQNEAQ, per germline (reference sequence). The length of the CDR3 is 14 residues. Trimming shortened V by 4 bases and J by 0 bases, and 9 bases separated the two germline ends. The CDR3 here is CASSSYSLNTEAFF. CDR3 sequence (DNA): TGTGCCAGCAGCTCTTACAGTCTGAACACTGAAGCTTTCTTT.

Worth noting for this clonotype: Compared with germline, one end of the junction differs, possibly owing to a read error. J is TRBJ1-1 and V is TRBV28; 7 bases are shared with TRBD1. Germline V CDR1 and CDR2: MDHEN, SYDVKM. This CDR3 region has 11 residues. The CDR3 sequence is CATLPLTQGGF. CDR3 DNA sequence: TGTGCCACCCTACCCCTTACTCAGGGGGGGTTT.

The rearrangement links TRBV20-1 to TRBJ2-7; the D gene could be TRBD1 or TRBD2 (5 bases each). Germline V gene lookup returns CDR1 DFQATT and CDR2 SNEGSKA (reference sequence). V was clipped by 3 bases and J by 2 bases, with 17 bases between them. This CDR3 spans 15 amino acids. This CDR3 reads CSASDAGPGPYEQYF. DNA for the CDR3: TGCAGTGCTAGTGATGCTGGACCGGGACCCTACGAGCAGTACTTC.

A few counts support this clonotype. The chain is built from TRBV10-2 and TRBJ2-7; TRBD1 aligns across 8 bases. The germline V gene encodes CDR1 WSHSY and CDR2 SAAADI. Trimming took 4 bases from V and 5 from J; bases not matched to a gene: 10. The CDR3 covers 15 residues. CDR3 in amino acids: CASSAPDRDFNEQYF. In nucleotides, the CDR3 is TGCGCCAGCAGTGCCCCGGACAGGGACTTCAACGAGCAGTACTTC.

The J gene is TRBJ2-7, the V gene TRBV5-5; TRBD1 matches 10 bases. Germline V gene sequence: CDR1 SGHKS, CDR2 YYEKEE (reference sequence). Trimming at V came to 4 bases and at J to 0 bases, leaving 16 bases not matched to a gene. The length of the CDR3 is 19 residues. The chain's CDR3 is CASSPRVGTGARSSYEQYF. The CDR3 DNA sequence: TGTGCCAGCAGCCCTAGGGTGGGGACAGGGGCCAGGAGCTCCTACGAGCAGTACTTC.

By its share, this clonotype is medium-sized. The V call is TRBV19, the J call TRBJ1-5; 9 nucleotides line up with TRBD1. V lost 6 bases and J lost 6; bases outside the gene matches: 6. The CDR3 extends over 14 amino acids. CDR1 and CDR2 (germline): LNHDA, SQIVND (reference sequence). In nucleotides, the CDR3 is TGTGCCAGTAGCACTACAGGGGGCTCTCAGCCCCAGCATTTT. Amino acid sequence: CASSTTGGSQPQHF.

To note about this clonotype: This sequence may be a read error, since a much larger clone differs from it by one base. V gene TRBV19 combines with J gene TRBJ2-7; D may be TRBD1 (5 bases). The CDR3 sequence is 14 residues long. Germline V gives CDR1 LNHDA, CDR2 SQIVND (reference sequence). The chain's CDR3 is CASSFQGPMDEKYF. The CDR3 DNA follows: TGTGCCAGTAGCTTCCAGGGCCCTATGGACGAGAAGTACTTC.